This passage covers 18 T cell receptor beta chains from one sample sequenced in a study of T-cell reconstitution after alpha-beta-depleted transplantation in children. Preparation of the TCRbeta library used unique molecular identifiers. TCRdb recomputed calls from the PCR reads with MiXCR, one row per CDR3 protein. The top ten clones hold 2% to 3% of a sample with about 500,000 distinct CDR3 sequences, about 31% of them seen once. This sample comprised PBMCs from the stem cell graft donor, obtained from the stem cell graft. Receptors originate from a human donor who donated a stem cell graft to a child with aplastic anemia.

The chain has TRBV11-2 and TRBJ2-2, with D hard to call. Germline CDR1 SGHAT, CDR2 FQNNGV. CDR3 size: 13 residues. The V and J ends lost 6 bases and 0 bases respectively, with 5 bases between them. CDR3 sequence (DNA): TGTGCCAGCAGTTGGCCGAACACCGGGGAGCTGTTTTTT. This translates into CASSWPNTGELFF. Using reference TRBV11-2 and TRBJ2-2 for the parts outside the CDR3, the full variable domain is EAGVAQSPRYKIIEKRQSVAFWCNPISGHATLYWYQQILGQGPKLLIQFQNNGVVDDSQLPKDRFSAERLKGVDSTLKIQPAKLEDSAVYLCASSWPNTGELFFGEGSRLTVL.

The chain uses TRBV29-1 and TRBJ2-3, with no clear D. V was cut by 7 bases and J by 3 bases, with 17 bases left in between. This CDR3 has 14 amino acids. Per the germline V gene, CDR1 is SQVTM and CDR2 is ANQGSEA. CDR3 sequence: CSGIIGGPTDTQYF. The CDR3 DNA follows: TGCAGCGGGATCATCGGCGGACCTACAGATACGCAGTATTTT.

This clonotype turned up a few times. This chain links TRBV5-1 with TRBJ2-7; D possibly corresponds to TRBD2 (5 bases). Germline CDR1 is SGHRS and CDR2 is YFSETQ. This CDR3 spans 15 amino acids. The V gene lost 1 base and the J gene lost 9 bases, with 20 bases spanning the gap. CDR3 amino acids: CASSLLGEIYEGQYF. CDR3 coding DNA: TGCGCCAGCAGCTTGTTAGGCGAAATCTACGAGGGGCAGTACTTC.

In this sample, this clonotype turned up a few times. The chain has TRBV12-3 or TRBV12-4 and TRBJ2-5; 9 nucleotides match TRBD2. This CDR3 region has 16 residues. V trimming: 2 bases; J trimming: 4 bases; junction bases outside the gene matches: 8. This CDR3 is CASSLTGREGRETQYF. DNA of the CDR3: TGTGCCAGCAGTTTAACAGGGCGGGAGGGCCGAGAGACCCAGTACTTC.

V usage is TRBV29-1 and J usage is TRBJ2-5; maybe TRBD2 (7 bases). V lost 5 bases and J 1 base, leaving 14 bases between the germline ends. Germline CDR1 and CDR2: SQVTM and ANQGSEA. The CDR3 is made up of 14 amino acids. The chain's CDR3 is CSVWGGATQETQYF. The CDR3 nucleotides are TGCAGCGTTTGGGGGGGGGCGACCCAAGAGACCCAGTACTTC. The entire variable domain, with the rest obtained from reference TRBV29-1 and TRBJ2-5, is as follows: SAVISQKPSRDICQRGTSLTIQCQVDSQVTMMFWYRQQPGQSLTLIATANQGSEATYESGFVIDKFPISRPNLTFSTLTVSNMSPEDSSIYLCSVWGGATQETQYFGPGTRLLVL.

The V call is TRBV9, the J call TRBJ2-7, with a tentative D call TRBD1 (5 bases). Trimming removed 3 bases from V and 6 bases from J, with 13 bases in between. Germline assignment: CDR1 SGDLS and CDR2 YYNGEE. The CDR3 has 13 amino acids. The CDR3: CASSEGNRGEQYF. The CDR3 DNA follows: TGTGCCAGCAGCGAGGGTAATAGGGGCGAGCAGTACTTC.

This clonotype was detected a few times. The J gene is TRBJ1-1, the V gene TRBV19; 8 positions match TRBD1. CDR1 LNHDA and CDR2 SQIVND come from the germline V gene (reference sequence). J lost 2 bases, V lost 2 bases, and 7 bases had no gene match. The CDR3 consists of 16 residues. CDR3 nucleotide sequence: TGTGCCAGTAGTATAATCGTGGGACAGGATAACACTGAAGCTTTCTTT. This translates into CASSIIVGQDNTEAFF.

Note on this clonotype: A junction end diverges from the germline sequence, so it may reflect a read error. The chain has TRBV10-3 and TRBJ2-3; tentatively, D is TRBD2 (5 bases). CDR3 length: 13 residues. The germline V gene encodes CDR1 ENHRY and CDR2 SYGVKD. The chain's CDR3 is CAISVGDADTRYF. CDR3 bases: TGTGCCATCAGTGTGGGAGACGCAGATACGCGGTATTTT.

The chain recombines TRBV29-1 with TRBJ1-4; D not resolved. There are 12 residues in the CDR3. Trimming removed 7 bases at V and 1 base at J, with 7 bases between. Per germline, CDR1 SQVTM and CDR2 ANQGSEA. The CDR3 DNA sequence: TGCAGCGCGGGTGGAACTAATGAAAAACTGTTTTTT. It is translated as CSAGGTNEKLFF.

The chain has TRBV11-2 and TRBJ1-2; a weak D match, TRBD1 (6 bases). Germline V gene data show CDR1 as SGHAT and CDR2 as FQNNGV. With 5 bases removed from V and 7 bases from J, the gap between germline ends came to 20 bases. The length of the CDR3 is 15 residues. CDR3 region: CASSLRGRGQGGYTF. The CDR3, as DNA: TGTGCCAGCAGCCTTCGGGGAAGGGGACAAGGTGGCTACACCTTC.

This rearrangement joins TRBV28 to TRBJ2-7; D gene unclear. The CDR3 is 12 amino acids. From germline, CDR1 is MDHEN and CDR2 SYDVKM. V lost 6 bases to trimming and J lost 1 base, with 7 bases between them. In DNA form, the CDR3 reads TGTGCCAGCAGCCGACCTTCCTACGAGCAGTACGTC. It specifies CASSRPSYEQYV.

The CDR3 DNA follows: TGTGCCAGCAGTAACAGGGTGGGGGAGCAGTACTTC. Encoded protein: CASSNRVGEQYF. The chain carries TRBV6-5 and TRBJ2-7, with D perhaps TRBD1 (6 bases). This CDR3 contains 12 residues. V was pared by 5 bases and J by 7 bases, with 12 bases between. The germline V gene encodes CDR1 MNHEY and CDR2 SVGAGI.

The CDR3 region is CASRLPGGHYEQYF. The CDR3 coding sequence is TGTGCCAGCAGACTACCCGGGGGGCACTACGAGCAGTACTTC. This chain links TRBV12-3 or TRBV12-4 with TRBJ2-7, with D perhaps TRBD2 (7 bases). The CDR3 is 14 amino acids. V was shortened by 6 bases and J by 3 bases, with 15 bases between the two germline ends.

DNA of the CDR3: TGTGCCAGCAGCTTGGCCAGGGCTAGCTCGGCAGATACGCAGTATTTT. Translated, it gives CASSLARASSADTQYF. The chain has TRBV5-4 and TRBJ2-3; D is perhaps TRBD1 or TRBD2 (5 bases each). The ends were cut back, 0 bases at V and 4 bases at J, with 15 bases in the middle. The CDR3 extends over 16 amino acids. Germline assignment: CDR1 SGHNT and CDR2 YYREEE (reference sequence).

In this sample, this clonotype turned up a few times. The V gene is TRBV12-3 or TRBV12-4, the J gene TRBJ2-1; 8 positions match TRBD1. The CDR3 covers 16 residues. Germline trimming cut 0 bases from V and 7 bases from J; bases unmatched to any gene: 8. DNA for the CDR3: TGTGCCAGCAGTTTAGCGCGCGGACAGGGTTTGAATGAGCAGTTCTTC. Encoded protein: CASSLARGQGLNEQFF.

The V and J genes are TRBV5-1 and TRBJ2-1; a weak D match, TRBD2 (6 bases). The CDR3 runs to 16 residues. CDR1 is SGHRS and CDR2 is YFSETQ in the germline V gene. Trimming removed 4 bases at V and 9 bases at J, with 23 bases between. CDR3 bases: TGCGCCAGCAGCCCGACCGGGACTCCGATCATTCGTGAGCAGTTCTTC. Translated: CASSPTGTPIIREQFF.

This chain joins TRBV12-3 or TRBV12-4 and TRBJ2-3, with TRBD1 matching 7 bases. The V segment lost 5 bases and the J segment 15 bases; nucleotides outside the gene matches: 11. The CDR3 is 12 amino acids. The CDR3 DNA reads TGTGCCAGCAGTATCTCAGGGGGTGCCCCCTATTTT. It yields the protein CASSISGGAPYF.

The chain is built from TRBV6-2 or TRBV6-3 and TRBJ2-1; D may be TRBD1 (6 bases). The germline V gene has CDR1 MNHEY and CDR2 SVGEGT. This CDR3 has 16 amino acids. Trimming cost V 0 bases and J 8 bases, with 17 bases left between them. The DNA for the CDR3 is TGTGCCAGCAGTTACTCGGTGAGACAGGTTGTGGATGAGCAGTTCTTC. It codes for CASSYSVRQVVDEQFF.